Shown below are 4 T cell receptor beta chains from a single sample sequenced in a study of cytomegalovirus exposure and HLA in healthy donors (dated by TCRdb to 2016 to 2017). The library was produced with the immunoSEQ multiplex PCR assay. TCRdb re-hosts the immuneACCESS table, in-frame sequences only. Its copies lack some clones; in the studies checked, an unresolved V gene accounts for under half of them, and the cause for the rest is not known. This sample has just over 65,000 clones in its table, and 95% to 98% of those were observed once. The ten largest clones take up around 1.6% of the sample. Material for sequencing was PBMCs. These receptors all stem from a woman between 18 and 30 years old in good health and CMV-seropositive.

In nucleotides, the CDR3 is TGTGCCAGCAGCCCTATCGAGGCGGCAGATACGCAGTATTTT. Translated: CASSPIEAADTQYF. The chain couples TRBV27 to TRBJ2-3; D is unresolved. The V gene lost 6 bases and the J gene lost 4 bases, with 14 bases spanning the gap. CDR3 length: 14 amino acids. CDR1 and CDR2 from the germline V gene are MNHEY and SMNVEV (reference sequence).

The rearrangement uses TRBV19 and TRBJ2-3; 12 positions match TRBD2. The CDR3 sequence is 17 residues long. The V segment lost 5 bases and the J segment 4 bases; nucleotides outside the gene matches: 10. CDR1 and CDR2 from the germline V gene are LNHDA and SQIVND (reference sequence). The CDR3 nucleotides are TGTGCCAGTAGTCTCGGGACTAGCGGGTCAGGGGCAGATACGCAGTATTTT. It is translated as CASSLGTSGSGADTQYF. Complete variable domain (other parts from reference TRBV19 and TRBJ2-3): DGGITQSPKYLFRKEGQNVTLSCEQNLNHDAMYWYRQDPGQGLRLIYYSQIVNDFQKGDIAEGYSVSREKKESFPLTVTSAQKNPTAFYLCASSLGTSGSGADTQYFGPGTRLTVL.

The CDR3 DNA sequence: TGTGCCAGCAGCTCAGGACTCGAACAGTACTTC. This codes for CASSSGLEQYF. The chain links TRBV7-9 to TRBJ2-7, with a weak D call TRBD2 (5 bases). The CDR3 is 11 amino acids. Germline CDR1 and CDR2: SEHNR and FQNEAQ (reference sequence). Trimming removed 4 bases from V and 10 bases from J, with 11 bases in between.

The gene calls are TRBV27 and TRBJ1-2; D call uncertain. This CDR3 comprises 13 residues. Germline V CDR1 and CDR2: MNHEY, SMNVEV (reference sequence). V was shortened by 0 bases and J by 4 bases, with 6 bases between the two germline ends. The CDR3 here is CASSLSSGYGYTF. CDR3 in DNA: TGTGCCAGCAGTTTATCCAGCGGCTATGGCTACACCTTC.